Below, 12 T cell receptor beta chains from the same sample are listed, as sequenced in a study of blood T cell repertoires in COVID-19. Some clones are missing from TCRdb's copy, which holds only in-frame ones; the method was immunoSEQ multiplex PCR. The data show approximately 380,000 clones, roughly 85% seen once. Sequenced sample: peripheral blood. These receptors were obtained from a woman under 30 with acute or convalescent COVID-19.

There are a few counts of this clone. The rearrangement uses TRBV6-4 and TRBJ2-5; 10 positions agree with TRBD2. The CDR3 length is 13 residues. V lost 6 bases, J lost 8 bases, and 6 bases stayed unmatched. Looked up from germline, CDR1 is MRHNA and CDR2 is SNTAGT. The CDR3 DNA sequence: TGTGCCAGCAGCTTGACTAGCGGGCAAACCCAGTACTTC. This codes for CASSLTSGQTQYF.

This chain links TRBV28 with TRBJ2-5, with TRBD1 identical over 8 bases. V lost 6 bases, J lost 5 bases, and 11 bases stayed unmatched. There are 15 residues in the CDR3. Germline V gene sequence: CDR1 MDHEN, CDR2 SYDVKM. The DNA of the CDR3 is TGTGCCAGCAGGAATGACAGGGGTGTTGGTGAGACCCAGTACTTC. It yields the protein CASRNDRGVGETQYF.

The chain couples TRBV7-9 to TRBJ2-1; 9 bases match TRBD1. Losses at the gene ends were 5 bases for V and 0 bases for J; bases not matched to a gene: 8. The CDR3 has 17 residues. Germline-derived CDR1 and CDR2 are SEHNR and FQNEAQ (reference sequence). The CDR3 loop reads CASSTLGQGPSYNEQFF. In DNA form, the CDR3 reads TGTGCCAGCAGCACTCTTGGACAGGGGCCCTCCTACAATGAGCAGTTCTTC.

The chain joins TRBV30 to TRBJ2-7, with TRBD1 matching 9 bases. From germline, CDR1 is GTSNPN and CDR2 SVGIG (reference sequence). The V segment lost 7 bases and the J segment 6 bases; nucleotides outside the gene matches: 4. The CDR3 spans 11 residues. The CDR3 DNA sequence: TGTGCCTCTAACAGGGGGCGCGAGCAGTACTTC. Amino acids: CASNRGREQYF.

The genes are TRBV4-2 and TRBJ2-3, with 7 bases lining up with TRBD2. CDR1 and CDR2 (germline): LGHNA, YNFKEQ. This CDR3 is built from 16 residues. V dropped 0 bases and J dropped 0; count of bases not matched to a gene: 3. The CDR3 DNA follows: TGTGCCAGCAGCCAAGACCTAGCGGCAAGCACAGATACGCAGTATTTT. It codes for CASSQDLAASTDTQYF.

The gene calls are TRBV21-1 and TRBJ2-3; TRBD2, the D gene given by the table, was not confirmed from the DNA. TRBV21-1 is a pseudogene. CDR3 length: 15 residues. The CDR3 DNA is TGTGCCAGCAGCATGTTAGCGGGAAGCACAGATACGCAGTATTTT. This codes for CASSMLAGSTDTQYF.

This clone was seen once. CDR3 region: CASSSGFGGVTEAFF. In DNA, the CDR3 is TGCGCCAGCAGCTCCGGCTTCGGGGGTGTCACTGAAGCTTTCTTT. V is TRBV5-1 and J is TRBJ1-1; possible D gene TRBD1, 5 bases. Germline CDR1 SGHRS, CDR2 YFSETQ. Trimming left V 3 bases short and J 4 bases short, with 16 bases between. This CDR3 region has 15 residues.

CDR3 sequence reads: CASSLAIREPTDTQYF. CDR3 coding DNA: TGTGCCAGCAGCTTGGCCATACGGGAGCCCACAGATACGCAGTATTTT. This rearrangement joins TRBV5-6 to TRBJ2-3, with D tentatively TRBD2 (6 bases). This CDR3 is built from 16 residues. Germline CDR1 reads SGHDT; CDR2 reads YYEEEE. V gave up 0 bases and J gave up 2 bases, with 13 bases separating them.

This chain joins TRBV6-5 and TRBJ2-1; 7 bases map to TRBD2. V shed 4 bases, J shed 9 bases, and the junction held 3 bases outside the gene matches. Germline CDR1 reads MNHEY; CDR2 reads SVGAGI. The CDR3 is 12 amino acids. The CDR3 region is CASSSLAGEQFF. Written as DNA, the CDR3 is TGTGCCAGCAGTTCCTTAGCGGGTGAGCAGTTCTTC.

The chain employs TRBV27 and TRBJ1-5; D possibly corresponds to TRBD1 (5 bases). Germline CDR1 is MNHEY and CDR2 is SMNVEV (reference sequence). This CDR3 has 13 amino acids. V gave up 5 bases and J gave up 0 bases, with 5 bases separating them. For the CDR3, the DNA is TGTGCCAGCAGTACAGGTAGCAATCAGCCCCAGCATTTT. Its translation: CASSTGSNQPQHF.

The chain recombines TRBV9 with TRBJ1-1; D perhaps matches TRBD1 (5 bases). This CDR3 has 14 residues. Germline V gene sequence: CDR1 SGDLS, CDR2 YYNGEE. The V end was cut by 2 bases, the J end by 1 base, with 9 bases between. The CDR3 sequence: CASSVDTGNTEAFF. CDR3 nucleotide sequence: TGTGCCAGCAGCGTCGATACAGGGAACACTGAAGCTTTCTTT. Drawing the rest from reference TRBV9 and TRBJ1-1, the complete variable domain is DSGVTQTPKHLITATGQRVTLRCSPRSGDLSVYWYQQSLDQGLQFLIQYYNGEERAKGNILERFSAQQFPDLHSELNLSSLELGDSALYFCASSVDTGNTEAFFGQGTRLTVV.

The chain's CDR3 is CASSDGRLWPEAFF. Here the CDR3 DNA reads TGTGCCAGCAGTGATGGTCGTCTCTGGCCTGAAGCTTTCTTT. The J gene is TRBJ1-1, the V gene TRBV6-1, with no clear D. Trimming removed 3 bases at V and 6 bases at J, with 14 bases between. The CDR3 contains 14 residues. CDR1 is MNHNS and CDR2 is SASEGT in the germline V gene.